There are a few counts of the clone carrying this T cell receptor (beta chain). Its target is unknown. This record comes from a study of STAT5B mutations in CD4+ large granular lymphocyte leukemia. On the study more broadly: The CDR3 'QG' motif was associated with a particular HLA allele among healthy donors.

The study, taken as a whole, reports: 8/27 top patient clones versus 2/35 control clones were TRBV06-family. Without putative leukemic clones, patient CD4-sorted repertoires remained more clonal than healthy CD4+ repertoires. Data were not HLA-matched across samples.

CDR3 size: 15 residues. Germline CDR1 reads SEHNR; CDR2 reads FQNEAQ (reference sequence). V was pared by 3 bases and J by 0 bases, with 9 bases between. Repertoires were generated with immunoSEQ multiplex PCR, while TCRdb's copy carries only in-frame clones and drops some. The sample comprises roughly 40,000 clones, 70% to 85% of which are singletons, and around 0.37% rests with the top ten. Material: CD4+ T cells from blood buffy coats. The rearrangement joins TRBV7-9 to TRBJ1-3, with a tentative D call TRBD1 (6 bases). This clonotype originated in a human donor in good health. CDR3 in amino acids: CASSLGTSSGNTIYF. The CDR3 region has the DNA TGTGCCAGCAGCTTGGGGACAAGCTCTGGAAACACCATATATTTT.